The 12 T cell receptor beta chains presented below share a single source sample, sequenced in a study of T-cell reconstitution after alpha-beta-depleted transplantation in children. Preparation of the TCRbeta library involved a method that used unique molecular identifiers. TCRdb recomputed calls from the PCR reads with MiXCR, one row per CDR3 protein. The sample has tens of thousands of distinct CDR3 sequences; roughly 4.9% are singletons. The sequenced sample was PBMCs, mostly from graft donor cells, obtained 180 days after TCRalphabeta/CD19-depleted stem cell transplant. The receptors stem from a boy younger than two who had a stem cell transplant for acute myeloid leukemia, so the T cells may come from the graft donor.

Ten or more counts support this clonotype. The rearrangement links TRBV5-1 to TRBJ2-7; 7 nucleotides align to TRBD1. The CDR3 has 15 residues. V trimming: 4 bases; J trimming: 0 bases; junction bases outside the gene matches: 7. Germline assignment: CDR1 SGHRS and CDR2 YFSETQ. CDR3 coding DNA: TGCGCCAGCAGCCCTCGACAGGGCAGCTCCTACGAGCAGTACTTC. It encodes CASSPRQGSSYEQYF. Full variable domain (rest looked up from reference TRBV5-1 and TRBJ2-7): KAGVTQTPRYLIKTRGQQVTLSCSPISGHRSVSWYQQTPGQGLQFLFEYFSETQRNKGNFPGRFSGRQFSNSRSEMNVSTLELGDSALYLCASSPRQGSSYEQYFGPGTRLTVT.

This clonotype was observed at least ten times. The chain combines TRBV19 with TRBJ1-4; maybe TRBD1 (6 bases). The CDR3 is made up of 13 amino acids. Deletions cut 10 bases from V and 3 bases from J, with 12 bases between. Germline CDR1 is LNHDA and CDR2 is SQIVND (reference sequence). DNA of the CDR3: TGTGCCACAGGGGTTCGTGCTAATGAAAAACTGTTTTTT. Amino acid sequence: CATGVRANEKLFF.

This clonotype was seen many times. This chain uses TRBV28 with TRBJ2-5; 9 bases map to TRBD1. The CDR3 has 15 amino acids. With 8 bases clipped from V and 4 bases from J, the junction kept 11 bases outside the gene matches. Germline lookup yields CDR1 MDHEN and CDR2 SYDVKM. CDR3 in amino acids: CASFPLGQGGETQYF. CDR3 DNA: TGTGCCAGCTTTCCTCTGGGACAGGGAGGAGAGACCCAGTACTTC.

This clonotype was detected ten times or more. The chain combines TRBV10-3 with TRBJ2-7; D remains ambiguous. The V end was cut by 7 bases, the J end by 8 bases, with 21 bases between. The CDR3 spans 14 residues. In germline, CDR1 is ENHRY, CDR2 SYGVKD. The CDR3 region has the DNA TGTGCCATCACGCGACGGCGCTTGAAGAAAAAGCAGTACTTC. It codes for CAITRRRLKKKQYF.

This clonotype appeared many times. The V gene is TRBV7-2, the J gene TRBJ2-3; D not certain. Trimming took 0 bases from V and 6 from J, leaving 10 bases between them. The CDR3 sequence is 14 residues long. Germline V gene data show CDR1 as SGHTA and CDR2 as FQGNSA. This CDR3 is CASSLAGISDTQYF. The CDR3 DNA is TGTGCCAGCAGCTTAGCAGGGATTAGCGATACGCAGTATTTT.

This clonotype was observed many times. The chain has TRBV5-1 and TRBJ1-4, with D perhaps TRBD1 (6 bases). The CDR3 sequence is 16 residues long. The germline V gene has CDR1 SGHRS and CDR2 YFSETQ. The V gene lost 3 bases and the J gene lost 2 bases, with 14 bases spanning the gap. The CDR3 DNA follows: TGCGCCAGCAGCTACCAGGAGGGGGACACTAATGAAAAACTGTTTTTT. This translates into CASSYQEGDTNEKLFF.

As concerns this clonotype: A clone one base away is much larger, so this may be a read error. The chain carries TRBV7-2 and TRBJ2-7; D is perhaps TRBD2 (7 bases). V lost 7 bases and J lost 3, with 22 bases in between. Germline loops: CDR1 SGHTA, CDR2 FQGNSA. The CDR3 is made up of 16 amino acids. CDR3: CASTLLRGGTVYEQYF. CDR3 sequence (DNA): TGTGCCAGCACCCTCCTCCGCGGGGGCACCGTCTACGAGCAGTACTTC.

This clonotype was observed many times. The chain has TRBV20-1 and TRBJ2-7, with 8 nucleotides matching TRBD1. The germline CDR1 and CDR2 sequences are DFQATT and SNEGSKA (reference sequence). The J segment lost 1 base and the V segment lost 6 bases, leaving 8 bases of the junction unmatched. CDR3 length equals 14 residues. The CDR3 DNA is TGCAGTGCGGAACAGGGGGGCCTATCCTACGAGCAGTACTTC. Translating gives CSAEQGGLSYEQYF.

This clonotype appeared many times. The genes are TRBV29-1 and TRBJ2-7; possibly TRBD2 for D (5 bases). Trimming cost V 6 bases and J 5 bases, with 11 bases left between them. Germline-derived CDR1 and CDR2 are SQVTM and ANQGSEA. This CDR3 is 11 amino acids long. The CDR3 DNA reads as TGCAGCGTGCGCCTCGGGGACGAGCAGTACTTC. Protein product: CSVRLGDEQYF.

This clonotype has a count of ten or more. The CDR3 nucleotides are TGTGCCACCAGCGTCTCGCGGGGGGAAACTACGCAGTACTTC. Translating gives CATSVSRGETTQYF. The gene calls are TRBV15 and TRBJ2-7; TRBD2 agrees at 8 bases. V trimming: 5 bases; J trimming: 9 bases; junction bases outside the gene matches: 12. The CDR3 is 14 residues long. Germline assignment: CDR1 LNHNV and CDR2 YYDKDF (reference sequence).

This clonotype has a count of ten or more. CDR3 sequence reads: CAWSNYGYTF. The DNA for the CDR3 is TGTGCCTGGAGTAACTATGGCTACACCTTC. The rearrangement uses TRBV30 and TRBJ1-2; D is uncertain. V was trimmed by 2 bases and J by 2 bases, leaving 0 bases between them. Germline V gene sequence: CDR1 GTSNPN, CDR2 SVGIG (reference sequence). The CDR3 length is 10 residues.

This clonotype was seen many times. The chain couples TRBV10-3 to TRBJ1-5, with a possible D match to TRBD1 (5 bases). Germline CDR1 is ENHRY and CDR2 is SYGVKD. The CDR3 runs to 14 residues. V was shortened by 5 bases and J by 7 bases, with 15 bases between the two germline ends. Here the CDR3 DNA reads TGTGCCATCAGTTCCGGGACCGAGGGACAGCCCCAGCATTTT. Its protein is CAISSGTEGQPQHF.